This TCR beta chain was identified during a study of blood T cells in healthy people across ages. Study results and caveats: Both naive CD4+ cell counts and diversity were greater in long-lived donors than in aged donors. Naive T cell percentage showed a strong correlation with the diversity of TCR beta.

This clonotype was counted between two and nine times. Its target is not known. With a J-beta primer mix and a sample-barcoded 5' primer, a second PCR ran about 7 to 12 cycles. TCRdb re-called the 5' RACE reads with MiXCR, one entry per CDR3 protein. The sample gives more than 650,000 distinct CDR3 sequences, about a fifth of which show up once; 22% is in the top ten. Germline V gene lookup returns CDR1 WNHNN and CDR2 SYGVQD (reference sequence). The CDR3 has 12 residues. Trimming pared 1 base from V and 12 bases from J, leaving 12 bases between. Sequencing was done on a sample of blood. The receptor comes from a man aged 70 or older in good health. The rearrangement joins TRBV10-1 to TRBJ2-5; D is unclear. Here the CDR3 reads CASSEFLVGKYF. Here the CDR3 DNA reads TGCGCCAGCAGTGAGTTTCTAGTTGGGAAGTACTTC.